This T cell receptor beta chain was obtained from a study of Ad26.COV2.S vaccination and SARS-CoV-2 variants. In the study overall: The vaccine Ad26.COV2.S was put into the muscle once, or twice with 56 days between.

The study, taken as a whole, reports: Vaccine recipients surpassed placebo recipients in spike-specific TCR breadth.

Only in-frame clones appear in the TCRdb table, and some are missing; sequencing was by immunoSEQ multiplex PCR. The sample has a few hundred thousand clones, 80% to 90% seen once; the top ten hold approximately 3.3%. A remark on this clone: Its antigen is currently unknown.

The CDR3 spans 16 residues. The trim removed 4 bases at V and 0 bases at J, leaving 8 bases unmatched. Per germline, CDR1 SGHRS and CDR2 YFSETQ. Noted treatment: around 19 received Ad26.COV2.S at low or high dose, single or two shots; about 5 received placebo; per-sample allocation not given. Sampling took place 63 days after the first vaccine or placebo injection. The starting material was peripheral blood, obtained in a trial of Ad26.COV2.S vaccine versus placebo. The TCR originated in a person aged 18-65 years who received the Ad26.COV2.S COVID-19 vaccine or a placebo. The chain recombines TRBV5-1 with TRBJ2-3; TRBD2 agrees at 7 bases. The CDR3, as DNA: TGCGCCAGCAGCCCGAGTCCTAGCGGAAGCACAGATACGCAGTATTTT. Protein sequence: CASSPSPSGSTDTQYF.